The 12 T cell receptor beta chains below all came from one sample that was sequenced in a study of vaccination effects on CD4 cells after COVID-19. Their antigens are not known. Before sequencing took place, the ViraFEST assay used viral peptide pools to expand antigen-specific CD4+ T cells. Isolating CD4+ T cells followed less than 11 days of culture. Each participant received a vaccine that was either BNT162b2 or mRNA-1273, given as two doses. Produced via immunoSEQ multiplex PCR; TCRdb's table is partial and in-frame only. The sample includes roughly 27,000 clones, 74% of them seen just once. The starting material was CD4+ T cells from PBMCs cultured with HCoV-OC43 spike peptides, obtained after COVID-19 vaccination. Indicated subset: HCoV-OC43 spike overlapping peptide pool stimulation. The source is a human donor who received a COVID-19 vaccine.

The rearrangement uses TRBV6-5 and TRBJ1-3; TRBD1 is a possible D gene (5 bases). The germline V and J ends were trimmed by 6 bases and 9 bases, with 15 bases remaining between them. The CDR3 sequence is 13 residues long. Per germline, CDR1 MNHEY and CDR2 SVGAGI. This chain's CDR3 is CASRQRQLGTIYF. CDR3 sequence (DNA): TGTGCCAGCAGACAAAGACAGCTGGGCACCATATATTTT.

The CDR3 sequence: CASSQDGMDYGYTF. CDR3 sequence (DNA): TGTGCCAGCAGCCAAGATGGTATGGACTATGGCTACACCTTC. V usage is TRBV3-1 (or the pseudogene TRBV3-2) and J usage is TRBJ1-2; D remains unclear. The V end lost 0 bases, the J end lost 3 bases, and 8 bases lay between the germline ends. The CDR3 spans 14 residues. Germline-derived CDR1 and CDR2 are LGHDT and YNNKEL (reference sequence).

The chain links TRBV24-1 to TRBJ2-3; a possible D gene is TRBD1 (6 bases). This CDR3 is built from 17 residues. Germline lookup yields CDR1 KGHDR and CDR2 SFDVKD. V was pared by 6 bases and J by 5 bases, with 23 bases between. The CDR3: CATSSRSKNRVEDTQYF. DNA of the CDR3: TGTGCCACCAGTTCTAGGAGCAAAAACAGGGTCGAAGATACGCAGTATTTT.

V gene TRBV6-6 combines with J gene TRBJ1-5; D possibly corresponds to TRBD1 (6 bases). With 0 bases removed from V and 7 bases from J, the gap between germline ends came to 10 bases. There are 14 residues in the CDR3. Germline V CDR1 and CDR2: MNHNY, SVGAGI (reference sequence). The CDR3 is CASSYSSGEQPQHF. CDR3 in DNA: TGTGCCAGCAGTTACTCATCAGGGGAACAGCCCCAGCATTTT.

This chain connects TRBV19 to TRBJ2-5; possible D gene TRBD2, 7 bases. Germline V CDR1 and CDR2: LNHDA, SQIVND (reference sequence). Trimming cost V 1 base and J 5 bases, with 14 bases left between them. This CDR3 has 15 amino acids. The CDR3 coding sequence is TGTGCCAGTAGTATAGGGGGGGGCCTCGTGGAGACCCAGTACTTC. Translating gives CASSIGGGLVETQYF.

This chain uses TRBV10-1 with TRBJ2-5; weak D call: TRBD1 (6 bases). This CDR3 spans 15 amino acids. Trimming pared 3 bases from V and 2 bases from J, leaving 13 bases between. The V gene's germline CDR1 is WNHNN and CDR2 SYGVQD (reference sequence). This chain's CDR3 is CASSEGQGTQETQYF. The CDR3 DNA is TGCGCCAGCAGTGAAGGCCAGGGGACGCAAGAGACCCAGTACTTC.

The gene calls are TRBV3-1 (or the pseudogene TRBV3-2) and TRBJ2-1; 7 nucleotides match TRBD2. CDR3 size: 16 residues. CDR1 is LGHDT, CDR2 YNNKEL, per germline (reference sequence). Unmatched junction bases numbered 4, after V lost 2 bases and J lost 0 bases. The CDR3 region has the DNA TGTGCCAGCAGCCAATGGGAGGGCAGCTCCTACAATGAGCAGTTCTTC. It specifies CASSQWEGSSYNEQFF.

The chain has TRBV10-3 and TRBJ2-1, with 9 nucleotides matching TRBD1. After removal of 1 base from V and 8 bases from J, the junction contained 3 bases not matched to a gene. The CDR3 consists of 14 residues. Germline V gene sequence: CDR1 ENHRY, CDR2 SYGVKD. The CDR3 nucleotides are TGTGCCATCAGTGAGTGGGACAGGGTCGATGAGCAGTTCTTC. Protein product: CAISEWDRVDEQFF.

The V and J genes are TRBV27 and TRBJ2-7; 9 bases agree with TRBD1. CDR1 and CDR2 (germline): MNHEY, SMNVEV (reference sequence). Losses at the gene ends were 2 bases for V and 12 bases for J; bases not matched to a gene: 14. This CDR3 has 15 amino acids. The CDR3 nucleotides are TGTGCCAGCAGTTTAGGCCTGGGACAGGGAATCCTGCCGTACTTC. Its translation: CASSLGLGQGILPYF.

The chain uses TRBV3-1 (or the pseudogene TRBV3-2) and TRBJ2-2; D gene ambiguous. Germline V lookup: CDR1 LGHDT, CDR2 YNNKEL (reference sequence). The CDR3 runs 15 residues. V lost 0 bases to trimming and J lost 1 base, with 6 bases between them. CDR3 protein: CASSQDRWNTGELFF. The CDR3 nucleotides are TGTGCCAGCAGCCAAGATCGGTGGAACACCGGGGAGCTGTTTTTT.

This clone came up a few times. V and J are TRBV3-1 (or the pseudogene TRBV3-2) and TRBJ2-5; D assignment may be TRBD1 or TRBD2 (5 bases each). V was shortened by 4 bases and J by 1 base, with 19 bases between the two germline ends. The CDR3 is made up of 17 amino acids. Germline V gene data show CDR1 as LGHDT and CDR2 as YNNKEL (reference sequence). DNA of the CDR3: TGTGCCAGCAGCCCGCCGGGACCGACTACATTCCAAGAGACCCAGTACTTC. Its translation is CASSPPGPTTFQETQYF.

This clone appeared a few times. The chain carries TRBV6-5 and TRBJ2-1; D unclear. In germline, CDR1 is MNHEY, CDR2 SVGAGI. CDR3 length equals 13 residues. Trimming left V 6 bases short and J 8 bases short, with 14 bases between. CDR3: CASSSPSVHEQFF. The CDR3 bases are TGTGCCAGCAGCTCTCCAAGTGTCCATGAGCAGTTCTTC.